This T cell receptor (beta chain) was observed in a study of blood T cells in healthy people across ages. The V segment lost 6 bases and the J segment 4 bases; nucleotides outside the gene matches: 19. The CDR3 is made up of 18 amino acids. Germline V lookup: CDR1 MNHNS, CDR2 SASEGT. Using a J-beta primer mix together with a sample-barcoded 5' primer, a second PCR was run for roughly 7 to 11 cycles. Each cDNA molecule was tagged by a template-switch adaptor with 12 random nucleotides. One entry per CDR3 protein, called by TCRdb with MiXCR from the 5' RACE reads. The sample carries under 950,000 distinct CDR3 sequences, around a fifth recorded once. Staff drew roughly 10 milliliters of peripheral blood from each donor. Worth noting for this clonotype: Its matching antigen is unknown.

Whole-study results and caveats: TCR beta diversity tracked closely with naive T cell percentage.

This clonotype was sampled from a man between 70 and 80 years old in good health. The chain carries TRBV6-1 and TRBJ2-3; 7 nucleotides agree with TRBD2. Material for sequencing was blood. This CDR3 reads CASSLGASGPLSPDTQYF. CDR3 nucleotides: TGTGCCAGCAGCCTCGGGGCTAGCGGTCCTCTTTCCCCAGATACGCAGTATTTT.